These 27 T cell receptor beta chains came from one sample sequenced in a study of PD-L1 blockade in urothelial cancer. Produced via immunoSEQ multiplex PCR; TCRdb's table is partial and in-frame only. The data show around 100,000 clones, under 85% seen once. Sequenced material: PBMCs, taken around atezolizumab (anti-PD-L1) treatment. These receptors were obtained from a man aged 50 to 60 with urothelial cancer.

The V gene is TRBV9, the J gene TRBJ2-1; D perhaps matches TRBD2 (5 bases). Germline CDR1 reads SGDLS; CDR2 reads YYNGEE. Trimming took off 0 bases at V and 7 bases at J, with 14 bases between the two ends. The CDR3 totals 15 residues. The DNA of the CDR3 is TGTGCCAGCAGCGTAGAAGGAACTCCGGGAAATGAGCAGTTCTTC. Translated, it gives CASSVEGTPGNEQFF.

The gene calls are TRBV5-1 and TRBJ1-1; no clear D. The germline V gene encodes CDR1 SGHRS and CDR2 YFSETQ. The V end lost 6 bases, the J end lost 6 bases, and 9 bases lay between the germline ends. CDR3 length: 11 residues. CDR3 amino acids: CASTNQAEAFF. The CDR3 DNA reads TGCGCCAGCACCAATCAGGCTGAAGCTTTCTTT.

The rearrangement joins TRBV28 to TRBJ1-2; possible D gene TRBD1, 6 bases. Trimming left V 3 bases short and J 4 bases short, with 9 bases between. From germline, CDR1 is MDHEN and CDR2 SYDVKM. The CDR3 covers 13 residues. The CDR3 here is CASSFRDTYGYTF. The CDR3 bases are TGTGCCAGCAGTTTCCGGGACACCTATGGCTACACCTTC.

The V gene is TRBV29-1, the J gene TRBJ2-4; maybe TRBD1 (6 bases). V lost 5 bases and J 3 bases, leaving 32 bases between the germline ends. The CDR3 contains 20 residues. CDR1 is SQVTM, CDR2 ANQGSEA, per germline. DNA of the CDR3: TGCAGCGTTTCCCTCATACGGGACAAGGATGCCCTAGCAGGCAAAAACATTCAGTACTTC. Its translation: CSVSLIRDKDALAGKNIQYF. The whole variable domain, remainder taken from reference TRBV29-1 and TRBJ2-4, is SAVISQKPSRDICQRGTSLTIQCQVDSQVTMMFWYRQQPGQSLTLIATANQGSEATYESGFVIDKFPISRPNLTFSTLTVSNMSPEDSSIYLCSVSLIRDKDALAGKNIQYFGAGTRLSVL.

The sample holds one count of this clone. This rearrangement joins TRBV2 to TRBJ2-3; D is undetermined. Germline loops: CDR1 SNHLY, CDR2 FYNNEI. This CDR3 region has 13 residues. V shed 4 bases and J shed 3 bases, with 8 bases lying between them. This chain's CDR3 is CASSVRMTDTQYF. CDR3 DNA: TGTGCCAGCAGTGTTAGAATGACAGATACGCAGTATTTT. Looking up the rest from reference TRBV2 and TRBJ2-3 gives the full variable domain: EPEVTQTPSHQVTQMGQEVILRCVPISNHLYFYWYRQILGQKVEFLVSFYNNEISEKSEIFDDQFSVERPDGSNFTLKIRSTKLEDSAMYFCASSVRMTDTQYFGPGTRLTVL.

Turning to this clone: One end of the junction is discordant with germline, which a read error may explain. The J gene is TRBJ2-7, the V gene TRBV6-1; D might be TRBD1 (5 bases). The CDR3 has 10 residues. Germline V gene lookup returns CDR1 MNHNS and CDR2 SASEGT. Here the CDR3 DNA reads TGCAAGACAGCGAGCTACGAGCAGTACTTC. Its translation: CKTASYEQYF.

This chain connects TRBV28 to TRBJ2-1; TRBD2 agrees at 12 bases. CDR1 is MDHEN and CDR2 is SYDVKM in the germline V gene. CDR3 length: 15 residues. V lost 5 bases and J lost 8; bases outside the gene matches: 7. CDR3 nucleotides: TGTGCCAGCAGTCTAGCGGGAGGGCCAGGGCATGAGCAGTTCTTC. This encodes CASSLAGGPGHEQFF. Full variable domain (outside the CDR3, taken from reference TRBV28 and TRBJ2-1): DVKVTQSSRYLVKRTGEKVFLECVQDMDHENMFWYRQDPGLGLRLIYFSYDVKMKEKGDIPEGYSVSREKKERFSLILESASTNQTSMYLCASSLAGGPGHEQFFGPGTRLTVL.

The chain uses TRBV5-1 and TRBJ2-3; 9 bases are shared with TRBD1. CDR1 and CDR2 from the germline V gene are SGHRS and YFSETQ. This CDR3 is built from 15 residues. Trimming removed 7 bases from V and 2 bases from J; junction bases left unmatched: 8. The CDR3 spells CASARGTGSTDTQYF. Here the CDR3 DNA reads TGCGCCAGCGCTCGGGGGACAGGGTCCACAGATACGCAGTATTTT.

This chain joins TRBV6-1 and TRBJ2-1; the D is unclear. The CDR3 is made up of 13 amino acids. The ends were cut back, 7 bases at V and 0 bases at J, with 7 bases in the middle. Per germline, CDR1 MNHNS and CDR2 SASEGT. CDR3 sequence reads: CASNVRSYNEQFF. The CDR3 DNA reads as TGTGCCAGCAACGTGCGCTCCTACAATGAGCAGTTCTTC.

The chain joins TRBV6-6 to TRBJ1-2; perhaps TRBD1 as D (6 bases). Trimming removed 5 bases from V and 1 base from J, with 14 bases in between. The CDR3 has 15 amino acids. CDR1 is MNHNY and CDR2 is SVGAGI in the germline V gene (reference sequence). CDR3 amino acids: CASSPGGGRNYGYTF. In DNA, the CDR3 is TGTGCCAGCAGTCCCGGGGGGGGGCGTAACTATGGCTACACCTTC.

In DNA, the CDR3 is TGTGCCAGCAGCCACAGGGGGCGCGGCACTGAAGCTTTCTTT. It specifies CASSHRGRGTEAFF. The V gene is TRBV7-9, the J gene TRBJ1-1, with 9 nucleotides matching TRBD1. J lost 4 bases, V lost 5 bases, and 5 bases had no gene match. This CDR3 is 14 amino acids long. CDR1 SEHNR and CDR2 FQNEAQ come from the germline V gene (reference sequence).

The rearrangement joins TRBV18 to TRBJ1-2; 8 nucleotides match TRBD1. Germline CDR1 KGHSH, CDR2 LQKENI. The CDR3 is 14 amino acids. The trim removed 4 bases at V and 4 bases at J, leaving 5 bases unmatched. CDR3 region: CASSHQDRAYGYTF. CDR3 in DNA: TGTGCCAGCTCACACCAGGACAGGGCCTATGGCTACACCTTC. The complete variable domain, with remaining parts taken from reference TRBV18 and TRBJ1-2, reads NAGVMQNPRHLVRRRGQEARLRCSPMKGHSHVYWYRQLPEEGLKFMVYLQKENIIDESGMPKERFSAEFPKEGPSILRIQQVVRGDSAAYFCASSHQDRAYGYTFGSGTRLTVV.

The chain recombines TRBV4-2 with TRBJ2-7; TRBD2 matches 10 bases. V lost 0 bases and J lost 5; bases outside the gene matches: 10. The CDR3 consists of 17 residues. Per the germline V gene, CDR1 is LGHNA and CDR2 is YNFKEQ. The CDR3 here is CASSQDMASGRIDEQYF. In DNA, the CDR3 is TGTGCCAGCAGCCAAGATATGGCTAGCGGGAGAATCGACGAGCAGTACTTC.

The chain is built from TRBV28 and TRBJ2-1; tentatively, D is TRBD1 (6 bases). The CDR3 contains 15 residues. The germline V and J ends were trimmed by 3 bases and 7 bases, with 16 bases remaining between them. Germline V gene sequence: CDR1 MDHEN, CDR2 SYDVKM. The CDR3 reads CASSLLGASGNEQFF. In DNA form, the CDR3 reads TGTGCCAGCAGTTTGTTGGGGGCTTCGGGGAATGAGCAGTTCTTC.

The CDR3: CASSQVFVGSDEKLFF. In DNA, the CDR3 is TGTGCCAGCAGCCAAGTGTTCGTAGGGAGCGATGAAAAACTGTTTTTT. J is TRBJ1-4 and V is TRBV4-2; D call uncertain. Germline assignment: CDR1 LGHNA and CDR2 YNFKEQ. Trimming removed 1 base from V and 6 bases from J, with 15 bases in between. The CDR3 extends over 16 amino acids.

CDR3 nucleotides: TGTGCCAGCAGCGTAAAATCGGGAGTAAGAACAGATACGCAGTATTTT. As protein: CASSVKSGVRTDTQYF. The gene calls are TRBV9 and TRBJ2-3; D may be TRBD2 (6 bases). This CDR3 spans 16 amino acids. V dropped 1 base and J dropped 3 bases, with 15 bases sitting between them. The germline V gene has CDR1 SGDLS and CDR2 YYNGEE.

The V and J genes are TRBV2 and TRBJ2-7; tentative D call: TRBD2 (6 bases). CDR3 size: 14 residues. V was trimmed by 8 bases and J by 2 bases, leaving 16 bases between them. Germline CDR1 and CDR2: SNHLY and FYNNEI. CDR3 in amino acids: CASRFGTHAYEQYF. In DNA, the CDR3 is TGTGCCAGCCGATTCGGGACTCATGCCTACGAGCAGTACTTC.

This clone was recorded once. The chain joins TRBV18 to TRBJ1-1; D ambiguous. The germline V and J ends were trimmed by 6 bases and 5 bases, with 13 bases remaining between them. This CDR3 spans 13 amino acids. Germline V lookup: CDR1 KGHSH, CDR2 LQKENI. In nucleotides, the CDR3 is TGTGCCAGCTCGCTGTCAGCGGGGACTGAAGCTTTCTTT. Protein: CASSLSAGTEAFF.

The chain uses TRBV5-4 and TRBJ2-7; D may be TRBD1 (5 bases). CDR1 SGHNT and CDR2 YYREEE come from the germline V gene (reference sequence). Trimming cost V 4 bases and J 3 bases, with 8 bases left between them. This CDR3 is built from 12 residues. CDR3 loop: CASSPQGYEQYF. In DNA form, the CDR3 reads TGTGCCAGCAGCCCCCAGGGCTACGAGCAGTACTTC.

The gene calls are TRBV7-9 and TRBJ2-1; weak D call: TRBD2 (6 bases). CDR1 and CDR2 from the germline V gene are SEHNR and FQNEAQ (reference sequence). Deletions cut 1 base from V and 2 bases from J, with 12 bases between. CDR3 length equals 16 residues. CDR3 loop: CASSLGASATYNEQFF. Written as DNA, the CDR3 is TGTGCCAGCAGCTTAGGTGCTAGCGCCACCTACAATGAGCAGTTCTTC.

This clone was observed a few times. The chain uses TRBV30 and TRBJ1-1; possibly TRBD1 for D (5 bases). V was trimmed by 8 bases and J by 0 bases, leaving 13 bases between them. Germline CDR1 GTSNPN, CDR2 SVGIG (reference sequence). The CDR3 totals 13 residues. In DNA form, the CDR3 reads TGTGCCGGAGGGAGACAGATGAACACTGAAGCTTTCTTT. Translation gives CAGGRQMNTEAFF. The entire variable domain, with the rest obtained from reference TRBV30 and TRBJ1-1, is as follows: SQTIHQWPATLVQPVGSPLSLECTVEGTSNPNLYWYRQAAGRGLQLLFYSVGIGQISSEVPQNLSASRPQDRQFILSSKKLLLSDSGFYLCAGGRQMNTEAFFGQGTRLTVV.

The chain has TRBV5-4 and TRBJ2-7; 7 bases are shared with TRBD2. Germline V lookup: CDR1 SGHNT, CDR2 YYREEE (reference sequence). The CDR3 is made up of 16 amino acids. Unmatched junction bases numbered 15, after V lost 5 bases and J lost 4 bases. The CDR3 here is CASSMPLGGSGYEQYF. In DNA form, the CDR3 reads TGTGCCAGCAGTATGCCCTTGGGCGGGAGCGGGTACGAGCAGTACTTC.

The CDR3: CSAPRDGAFF. As DNA, the CDR3 is TGCAGTGCTCCCCGGGATGGGGCTTTCTTT. The chain employs TRBV20-1 and TRBJ1-1; no clear D. Trimming took 5 bases from V and 11 from J, leaving 12 bases between them. The CDR3 is 10 residues long. Germline values: CDR1 DFQATT, CDR2 SNEGSKA (reference sequence).

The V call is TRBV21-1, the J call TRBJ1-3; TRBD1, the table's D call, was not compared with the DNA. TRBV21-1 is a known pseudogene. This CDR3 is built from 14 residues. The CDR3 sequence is CASLGQAPRNTIYF. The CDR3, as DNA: TGTGCTAGTTTAGGACAGGCCCCTCGAAACACCATATATTTT.

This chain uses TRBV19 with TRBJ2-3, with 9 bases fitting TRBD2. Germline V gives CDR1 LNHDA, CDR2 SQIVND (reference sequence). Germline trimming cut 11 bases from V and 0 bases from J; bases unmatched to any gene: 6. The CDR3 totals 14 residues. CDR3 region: CARLAGVSTDTQYF. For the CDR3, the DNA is TGTGCCCGGTTAGCGGGAGTGAGCACAGATACGCAGTATTTT.

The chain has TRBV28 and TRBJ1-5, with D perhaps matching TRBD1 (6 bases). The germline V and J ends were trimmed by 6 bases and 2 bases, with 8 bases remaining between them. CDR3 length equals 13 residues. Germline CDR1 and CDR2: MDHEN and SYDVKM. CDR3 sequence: CASRKGGNQPQHF. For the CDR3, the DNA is TGTGCCAGCAGGAAGGGGGGCAATCAGCCCCAGCATTTT. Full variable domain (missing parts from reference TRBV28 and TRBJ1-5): DVKVTQSSRYLVKRTGEKVFLECVQDMDHENMFWYRQDPGLGLRLIYFSYDVKMKEKGDIPEGYSVSREKKERFSLILESASTNQTSMYLCASRKGGNQPQHFGDGTRLSIL.

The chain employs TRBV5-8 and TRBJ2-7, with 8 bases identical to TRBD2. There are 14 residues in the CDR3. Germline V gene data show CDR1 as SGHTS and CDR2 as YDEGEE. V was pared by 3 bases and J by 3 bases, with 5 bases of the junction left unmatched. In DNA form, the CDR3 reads TGTGCCAGCAGCTCCGGACGGGGGGGCTACGAGCAGTACTTC. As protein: CASSSGRGGYEQYF.